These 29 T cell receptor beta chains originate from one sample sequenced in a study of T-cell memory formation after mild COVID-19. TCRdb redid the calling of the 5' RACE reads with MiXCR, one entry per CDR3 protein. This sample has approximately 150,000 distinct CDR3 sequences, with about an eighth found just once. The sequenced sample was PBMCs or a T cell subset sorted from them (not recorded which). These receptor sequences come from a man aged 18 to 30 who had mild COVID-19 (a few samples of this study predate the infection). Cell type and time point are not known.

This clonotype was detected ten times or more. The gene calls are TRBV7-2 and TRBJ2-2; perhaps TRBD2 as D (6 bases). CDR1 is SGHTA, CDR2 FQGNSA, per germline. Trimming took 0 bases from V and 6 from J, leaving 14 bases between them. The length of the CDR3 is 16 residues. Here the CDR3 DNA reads TGTGCCAGCAGCTTAGCGGGGGGAAATATTCCCGGGGAGCTGTTTTTT. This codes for CASSLAGGNIPGELFF.

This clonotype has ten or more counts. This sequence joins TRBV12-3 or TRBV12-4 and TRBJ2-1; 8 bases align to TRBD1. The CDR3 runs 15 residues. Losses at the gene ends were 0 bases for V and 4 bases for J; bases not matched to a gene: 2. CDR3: CASSLAWTGYNEQFF. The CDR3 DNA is TGTGCCAGCAGTTTAGCGTGGACAGGGTACAATGAGCAGTTCTTC.

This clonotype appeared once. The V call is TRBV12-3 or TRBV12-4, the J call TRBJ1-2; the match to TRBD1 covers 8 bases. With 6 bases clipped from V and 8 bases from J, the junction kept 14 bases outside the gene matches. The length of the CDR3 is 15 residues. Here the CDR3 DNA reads TGTGCCAGCAGCCCGTACCCAGACAGGGGCTTCGGCTACACCTTC. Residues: CASSPYPDRGFGYTF.

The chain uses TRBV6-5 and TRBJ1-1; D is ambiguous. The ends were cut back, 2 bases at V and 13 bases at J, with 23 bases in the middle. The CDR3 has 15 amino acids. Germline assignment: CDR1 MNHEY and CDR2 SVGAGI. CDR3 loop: CASSYATFSLQQVFF. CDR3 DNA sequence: TGTGCCAGCAGTTACGCGACGTTCTCCCTTCAGCAGGTTTTCTTT.

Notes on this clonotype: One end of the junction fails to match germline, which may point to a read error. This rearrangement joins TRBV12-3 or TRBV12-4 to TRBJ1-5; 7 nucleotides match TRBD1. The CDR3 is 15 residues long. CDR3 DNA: TGTGCCAGCAGTGCAGGCAGGGGGAGCACTCAGCCCCAGCATTTT. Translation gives CASSAGRGSTQPQHF.

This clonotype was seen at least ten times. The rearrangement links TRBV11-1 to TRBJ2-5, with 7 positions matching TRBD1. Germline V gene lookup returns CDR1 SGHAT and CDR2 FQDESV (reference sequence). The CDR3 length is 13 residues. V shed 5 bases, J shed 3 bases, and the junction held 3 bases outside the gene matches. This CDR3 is CASSHGTEETQYF. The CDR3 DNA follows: TGTGCCAGCAGCCATGGGACAGAAGAGACCCAGTACTTC.

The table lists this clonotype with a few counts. The CDR3 is CASSPQVDYEQYV. The CDR3 region has the DNA TGTGCCAGCAGTCCTCAGGTAGACTACGAGCAGTACGTC. V is TRBV28 and J is TRBJ2-7; D is unclear. This CDR3 comprises 13 residues. Deletions cut 5 bases from V and 3 bases from J, with 11 bases between. Per the germline V gene, CDR1 is MDHEN and CDR2 is SYDVKM.

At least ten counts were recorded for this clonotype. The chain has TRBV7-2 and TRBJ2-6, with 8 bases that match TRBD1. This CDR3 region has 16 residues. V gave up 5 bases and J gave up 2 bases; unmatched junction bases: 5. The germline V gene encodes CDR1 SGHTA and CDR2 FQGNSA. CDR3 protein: CASSTRTGPGANVLTF. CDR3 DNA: TGTGCCAGCAGCACCCGGACAGGGCCTGGGGCCAACGTCCTGACTTTC.

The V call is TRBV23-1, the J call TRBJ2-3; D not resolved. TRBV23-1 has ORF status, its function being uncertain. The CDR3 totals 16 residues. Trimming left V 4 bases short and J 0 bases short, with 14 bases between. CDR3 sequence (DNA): TGCGCCAGCAGTCTCCCGAGTTATTACAGCACAGATACGCAGTATTTT. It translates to CASSLPSYYSTDTQYF.

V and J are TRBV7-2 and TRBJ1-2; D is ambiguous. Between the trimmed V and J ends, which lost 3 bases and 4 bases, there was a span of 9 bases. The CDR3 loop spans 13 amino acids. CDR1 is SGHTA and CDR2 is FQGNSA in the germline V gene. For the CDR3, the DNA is TGTGCCAGCAGCTTTGACGGAGTCTATGGCTACACCTTC. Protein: CASSFDGVYGYTF.

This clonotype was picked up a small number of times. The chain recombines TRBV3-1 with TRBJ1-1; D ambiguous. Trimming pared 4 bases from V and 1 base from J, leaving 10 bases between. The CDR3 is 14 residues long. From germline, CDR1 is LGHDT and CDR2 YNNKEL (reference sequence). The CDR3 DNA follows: TGTGCCAGCAGCCGCAGTCGCGGGAACACTGAAGCTTTCTTT. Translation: CASSRSRGNTEAFF.

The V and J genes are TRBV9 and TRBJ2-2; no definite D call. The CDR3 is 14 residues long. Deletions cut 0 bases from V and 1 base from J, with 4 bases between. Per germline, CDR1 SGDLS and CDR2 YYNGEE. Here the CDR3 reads CASSVEGNTGELFF. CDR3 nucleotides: TGTGCCAGCAGCGTAGAGGGGAACACCGGGGAGCTGTTTTTT.

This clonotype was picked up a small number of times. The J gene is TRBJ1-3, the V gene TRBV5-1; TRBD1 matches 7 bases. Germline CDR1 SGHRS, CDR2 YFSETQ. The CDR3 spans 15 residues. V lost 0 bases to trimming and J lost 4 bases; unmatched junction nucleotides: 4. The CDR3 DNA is TGCGCCAGCAGCTTGGCACAGGGGAGCGGAAACACCATATATTTT. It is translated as CASSLAQGSGNTIYF.

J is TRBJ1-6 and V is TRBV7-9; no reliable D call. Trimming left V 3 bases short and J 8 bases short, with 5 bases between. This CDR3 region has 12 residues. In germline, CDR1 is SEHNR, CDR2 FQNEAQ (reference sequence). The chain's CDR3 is CASSFDYSPLHF. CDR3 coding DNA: TGTGCCAGCAGCTTCGATTATTCACCCCTCCACTTT. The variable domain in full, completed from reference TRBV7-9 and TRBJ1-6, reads DTGVSQNPRHKITKRGQNVTFRCDPISEHNRLYWYRQTLGQGPEFLTYFQNEAQLEKSRLLSDRFSAERPKGSFSTLEIQRTEQGDSAMYLCASSFDYSPLHFGNGTRLTVT.

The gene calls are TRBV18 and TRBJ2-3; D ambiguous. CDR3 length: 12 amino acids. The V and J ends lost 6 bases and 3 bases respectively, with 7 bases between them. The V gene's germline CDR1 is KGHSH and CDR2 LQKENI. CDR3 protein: CASSRVTDTQYF. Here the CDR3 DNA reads TGTGCCAGCTCGCGTGTGACAGATACGCAGTATTTT.

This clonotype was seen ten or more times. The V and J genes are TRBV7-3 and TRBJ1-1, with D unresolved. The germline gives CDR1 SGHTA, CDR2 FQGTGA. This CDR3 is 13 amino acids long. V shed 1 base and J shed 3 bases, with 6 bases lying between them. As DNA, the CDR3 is TGTGCCAGCAGCTTAATACGGGACACTGAAGCTTTCTTT. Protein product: CASSLIRDTEAFF.

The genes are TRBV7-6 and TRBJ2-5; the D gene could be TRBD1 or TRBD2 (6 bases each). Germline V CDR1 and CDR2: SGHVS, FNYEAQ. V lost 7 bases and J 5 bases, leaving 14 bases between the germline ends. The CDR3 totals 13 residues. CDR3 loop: CASIRGPGETQYF. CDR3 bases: TGTGCCAGCATCCGGGGGCCGGGTGAGACCCAGTACTTC. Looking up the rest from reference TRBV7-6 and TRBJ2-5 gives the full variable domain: GAGVSQSPRYKVTKRGQDVALRCDPISGHVSLYWYRQALGQGPEFLTYFNYEAQQDKSGLPNDRFSAERPEGSISTLTIQRTEQRDSAMYRCASIRGPGETQYFGPGTRLLVL.

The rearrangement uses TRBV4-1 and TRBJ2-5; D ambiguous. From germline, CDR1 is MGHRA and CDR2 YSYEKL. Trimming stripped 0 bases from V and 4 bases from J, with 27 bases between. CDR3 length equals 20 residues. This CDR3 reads CASSQEAEIRFGSSRETQYF. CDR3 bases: TGCGCCAGCAGCCAAGAGGCGGAGATTCGATTCGGTAGTAGCAGAGAGACCCAGTACTTC.

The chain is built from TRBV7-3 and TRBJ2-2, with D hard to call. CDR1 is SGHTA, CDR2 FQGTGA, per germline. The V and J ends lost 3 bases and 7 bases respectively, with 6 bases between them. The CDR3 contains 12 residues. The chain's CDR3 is CASSFWDGELFF. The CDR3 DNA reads TGTGCCAGCAGCTTTTGGGACGGGGAGCTGTTTTTT. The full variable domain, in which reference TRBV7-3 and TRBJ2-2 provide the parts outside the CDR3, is GAGVSQTPSNKVTEKGKYVELRCDPISGHTALYWYRQSLGQGPEFLIYFQGTGAADDSGLPNDRFFAVRPEGSVSTLKIQRTERGDSAVYLCASSFWDGELFFGEGSRLTVL.

DNA of the CDR3: TGTGCCAGCAGCGTAGGGACTAGCCATGAAGATACGCAGTATTTT. It specifies CASSVGTSHEDTQYF. The chain employs TRBV9 and TRBJ2-3, with 8 bases matching TRBD2. The germline V gene encodes CDR1 SGDLS and CDR2 YYNGEE. V trimming: 0 bases; J trimming: 5 bases; junction bases outside the gene matches: 5. The CDR3 length is 15 residues. The whole variable domain, remainder taken from reference TRBV9 and TRBJ2-3, is DSGVTQTPKHLITATGQRVTLRCSPRSGDLSVYWYQQSLDQGLQFLIQYYNGEERAKGNILERFSAQQFPDLHSELNLSSLELGDSALYFCASSVGTSHEDTQYFGPGTRLTVL.

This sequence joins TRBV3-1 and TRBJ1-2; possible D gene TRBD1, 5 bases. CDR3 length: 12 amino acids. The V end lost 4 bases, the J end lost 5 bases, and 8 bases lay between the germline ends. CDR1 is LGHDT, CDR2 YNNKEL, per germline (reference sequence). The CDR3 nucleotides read TGTGCCAGCAGCCTGGGGACGTATGGCTACACCTTC. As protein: CASSLGTYGYTF. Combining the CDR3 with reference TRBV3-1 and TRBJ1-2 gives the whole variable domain DTAVSQTPKYLVTQMGNDKSIKCEQNLGHDTMYWYKQDSKKFLKIMFSYNNKELIINETVPNRFSPKSPDKAHLNLHINSLELGDSAVYFCASSLGTYGYTFGSGTRLTVV.

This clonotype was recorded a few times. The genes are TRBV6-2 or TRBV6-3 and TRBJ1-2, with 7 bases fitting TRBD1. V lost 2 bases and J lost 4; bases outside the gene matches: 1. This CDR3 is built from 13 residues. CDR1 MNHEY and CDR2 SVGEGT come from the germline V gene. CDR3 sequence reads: CASSYRGPYGYTF. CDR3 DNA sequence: TGTGCCAGCAGTTACAGGGGGCCCTATGGCTACACCTTC.

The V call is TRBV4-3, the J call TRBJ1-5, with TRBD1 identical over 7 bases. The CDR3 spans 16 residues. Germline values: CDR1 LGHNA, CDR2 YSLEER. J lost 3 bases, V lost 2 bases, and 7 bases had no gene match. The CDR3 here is CASSQTATGFNQPQHF. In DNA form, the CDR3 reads TGCGCCAGCAGCCAAACCGCGACAGGGTTCAATCAGCCCCAGCATTTT.

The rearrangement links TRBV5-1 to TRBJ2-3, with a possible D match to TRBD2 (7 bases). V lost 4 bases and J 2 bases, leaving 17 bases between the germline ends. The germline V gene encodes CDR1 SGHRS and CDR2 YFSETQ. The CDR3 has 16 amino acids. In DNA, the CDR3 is TGCGCCAGCAGCCGACGAACAGGGAGGGCCACAGATACGCAGTATTTT. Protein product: CASSRRTGRATDTQYF.

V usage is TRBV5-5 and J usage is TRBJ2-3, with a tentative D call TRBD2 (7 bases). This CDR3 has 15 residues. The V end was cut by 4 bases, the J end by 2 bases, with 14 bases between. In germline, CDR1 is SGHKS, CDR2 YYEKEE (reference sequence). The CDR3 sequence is CASSQGGGFTDTQYF. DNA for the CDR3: TGTGCCAGCAGCCAAGGGGGGGGATTCACAGATACGCAGTATTTT.

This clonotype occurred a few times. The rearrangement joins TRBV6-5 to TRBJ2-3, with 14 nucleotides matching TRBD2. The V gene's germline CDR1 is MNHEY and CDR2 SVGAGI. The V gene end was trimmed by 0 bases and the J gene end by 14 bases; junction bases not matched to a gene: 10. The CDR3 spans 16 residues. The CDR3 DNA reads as TGTGCCAGCAGTTACTCCCAGACTAGCGGGGGGGCCCGGCTGTATTTT. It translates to CASSYSQTSGGARLYF.

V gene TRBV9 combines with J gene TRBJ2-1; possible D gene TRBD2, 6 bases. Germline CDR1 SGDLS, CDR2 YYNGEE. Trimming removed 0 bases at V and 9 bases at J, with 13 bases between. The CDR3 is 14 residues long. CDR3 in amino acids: CASSVAARGTEQFF. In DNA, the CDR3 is TGTGCCAGCAGCGTAGCCGCCCGGGGGACTGAGCAGTTCTTC.

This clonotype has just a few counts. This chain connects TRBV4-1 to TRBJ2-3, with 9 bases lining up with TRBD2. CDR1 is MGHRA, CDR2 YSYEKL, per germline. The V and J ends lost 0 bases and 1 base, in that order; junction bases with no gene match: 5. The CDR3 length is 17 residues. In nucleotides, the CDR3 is TGCGCCAGCAGCCAAGATCGGGTAGCGGGGGGCACAGATACGCAGTATTTT. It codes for CASSQDRVAGGTDTQYF.

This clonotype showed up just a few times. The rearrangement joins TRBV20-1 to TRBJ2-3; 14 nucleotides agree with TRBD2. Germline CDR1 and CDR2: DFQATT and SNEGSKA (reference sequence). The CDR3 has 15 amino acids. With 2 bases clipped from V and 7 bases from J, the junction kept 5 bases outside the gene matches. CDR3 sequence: CSARRGLAGVNTQYF. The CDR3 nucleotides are TGCAGTGCTAGACGGGGACTAGCGGGGGTAAATACGCAGTATTTT.